A selection of T cell receptor beta chains follows, all from one sample in a study of T-cell memory formation after mild COVID-19. MiXCR, run by TCRdb on the 5' RACE reads, gives a single entry per CDR3 protein. The sample yields 350,000 to 450,000 distinct CDR3 sequences, 25% to 30% seen once. Input material: PBMCs or a T cell subset sorted from them (not recorded which). These receptors all stem from an adult woman who had mild COVID-19 (a few samples of this study predate the infection). Cell type and time point are not known. Each CDR3 is given with its conserved first and last residue. The D gene is left open where the match is weak. Expanded clones get a size class; other rows say once, few or many, or leave the size out.

>.|TRBV9|.|TRBJ2-7
TGTGCCAGCAGCGGGGACATCTCCCCAGGGGAGCAGTACTTC
CASSGDISPGEQYF
>few|TRBV24-1|TRBD1|TRBJ1-2
TGTGCCACCAGTTCCGACAGGGGTGAATTCGGTGGCTACACCTTC
CATSSDRGEFGGYTF
>few|TRBV19|TRBD1|TRBJ1-6
TGTGCCAGTAGAGGGGGCGGACAGACCCAAGAGCCCCTCCACTTT
CASRGGGQTQEPLHF
>.|TRBV7-2|.|TRBJ1-1
TGTGCCAGCCGTCCCCCAGGGACCCTGAACACTGAAGCTTTCTTT
CASRPPGTLNTEAFF
>.|TRBV7-6|.|TRBJ2-5
TGTGCCAGCAGTTCCCTTAACGAGGAGGAGACCCAGTACTTC
CASSSLNEEETQYF
>.|TRBV4-1|.|TRBJ2-7
TGCGCCAGCAGCCCGGGACCGGCCTACGAGCAGTACTTC
CASSPGPAYEQYF
>.|TRBV12-3/TRBV12-4|.|TRBJ2-3
TGTGCCAGCAGTTTCCGGGGGGCCGCCGCAGATACGCAGTATTTT
CASSFRGAAADTQYF
>.|TRBV28|.|TRBJ2-2
TGTGCCAGCAGTCCCCCGGTGTTGGCCTGGGCCGGGGAGCTGTTTTTT
CASSPPVLAWAGELFF
>once|TRBV6-6|.|TRBJ2-7
TGTGCCAGCACCAGCATAATAGCGGAGGGGATTTCCTACGAGCAGTACTTC
CASTSIIAEGISYEQYF
>.|TRBV4-1|.|TRBJ2-7
TGCGCCAGCAGCCCGACGCACACCTACGAGCAGTACTTC
CASSPTHTYEQYF
>.|TRBV13|.|TRBJ1-6
TGTGCCAGCAGCTTATCTGGGAAGGGGTATAATTCACCCCTCCACTTT
CASSLSGKGYNSPLHF
>.|TRBV12-3/TRBV12-4|.|TRBJ2-7
TGTGCCAGCAGCCCTCTGAGGGGGGTGGGTCACGAGCAGTACTTC
CASSPLRGVGHEQYF
>few|TRBV12-3/TRBV12-4|.|TRBJ1-1
TGTGCCAGCAGTTTCCAGGTTATCGGGATTAACACTGAAGCTTTCTTT
CASSFQVIGINTEAFF
>.|TRBV5-5|.|TRBJ2-7
TGTGCCAGCAGCTCCCGGGACACCACCTACGAGCAGTACTTC
CASSSRDTTYEQYF
>few|TRBV4-1|.|TRBJ1-5
TGCGCCAGCAGCCAAGATAAAGGTCAGCCCCAGCATTTT
CASSQDKGQPQHF
>few|TRBV7-9|.|TRBJ1-2
TGTGCCAGCAGCTTAAGTTCAGGGTATGGCTACACCTTC
CASSLSSGYGYTF
>few|TRBV5-1|.|TRBJ2-3
TGCGCCAGCAGCTTGGTAGTGGGGCACACAGATACGCAGTATTTT
CASSLVVGHTDTQYF
>.|TRBV15|.|TRBJ2-3
TGTGCCACCAGCAGTGGGGGCCCCACAGATACGCAGTATTTT
CATSSGGPTDTQYF
>.|TRBV5-1|.|TRBJ2-5
TGCGCCAGCAGCCCCCTCACCGGATGGCAAGAGACCCAGTACTTC
CASSPLTGWQETQYF
>.|TRBV24-1|TRBD2|TRBJ2-1
TGTGCCACCAGTGATTTGCCTAATACTAGCGGAGAGCAGTTCTTC
CATSDLPNTSGEQFF
>.|TRBV7-9|.|TRBJ1-2
TGTGCCAGCAGCTTAGCGGTACAGGGTTATGGCTACACCTTC
CASSLAVQGYGYTF
>few|TRBV29-1|.|TRBJ2-3
TGCAGCGTTGAAGGGCGCACGGCCACAGATACGCAGTATTTT
CSVEGRTATDTQYF
>.|TRBV7-9|.|TRBJ1-1
TGTGCCAGCAGCTTACACACCGGGACGGCGAACACTGAAGCTTTCTTT
CASSLHTGTANTEAFF
>.|TRBV9|.|TRBJ2-7
TGTGCCAGCAGCGTACCACCAAACGGGGCGGAGCAGTACTTC
CASSVPPNGAEQYF
>few|TRBV21-1|.|TRBJ2-3
TGTGCCAGCAGCAAAGAGGGACTAGCGGCCGCTAGCACAGATACGCAGTATTTT
CASSKEGLAAASTDTQYF
>.|TRBV29-1|.|TRBJ2-3
TGCAGCGCCCGTCCCTCTAGCACAGATACGCAGTATTTT
CSARPSSTDTQYF
>.|TRBV19|.|TRBJ2-3
TGTGCCAGTAGTATTGGCGGGACTAGCACAGATACGCAGTATTTT
CASSIGGTSTDTQYF
>.|TRBV4-1|.|TRBJ2-3
TGCGCCAGCAGCCAAGATGTGGCGTGGGGGGATACGCAGTATTTT
CASSQDVAWGDTQYF
>few|TRBV5-1|.|TRBJ2-1
TGCGCCAGCAGCTTGTTGGAAAGGGGAAGTCACAATGAGCAGTTCTTC
CASSLLERGSHNEQFF